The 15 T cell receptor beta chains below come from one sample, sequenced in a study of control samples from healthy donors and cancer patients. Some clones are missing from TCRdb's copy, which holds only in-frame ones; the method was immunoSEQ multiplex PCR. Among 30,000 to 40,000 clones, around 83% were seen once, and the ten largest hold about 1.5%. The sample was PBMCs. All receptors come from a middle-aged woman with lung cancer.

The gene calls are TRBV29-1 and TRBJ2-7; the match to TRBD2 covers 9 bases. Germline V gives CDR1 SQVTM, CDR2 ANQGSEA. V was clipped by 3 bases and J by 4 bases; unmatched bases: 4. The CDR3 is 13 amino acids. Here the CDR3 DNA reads TGCAGCGTTGAGAGTAGCGGGGGTTACGAGCAGTACTTC. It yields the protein CSVESSGGYEQYF.

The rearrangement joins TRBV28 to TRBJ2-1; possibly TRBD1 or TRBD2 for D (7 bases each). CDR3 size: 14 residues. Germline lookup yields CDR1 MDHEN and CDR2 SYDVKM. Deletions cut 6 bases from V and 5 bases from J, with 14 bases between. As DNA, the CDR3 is TGTGCCAGCAGCCTAAGCGGGACAGACAATGAGCAGTTCTTC. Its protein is CASSLSGTDNEQFF.

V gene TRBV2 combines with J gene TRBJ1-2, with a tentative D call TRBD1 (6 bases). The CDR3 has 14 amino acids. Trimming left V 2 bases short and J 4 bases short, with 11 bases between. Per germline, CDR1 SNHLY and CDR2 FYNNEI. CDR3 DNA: TGTGCCAGCAGTGAAAGGCAGGGGAGCTATGGCTACACCTTC. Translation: CASSERQGSYGYTF.

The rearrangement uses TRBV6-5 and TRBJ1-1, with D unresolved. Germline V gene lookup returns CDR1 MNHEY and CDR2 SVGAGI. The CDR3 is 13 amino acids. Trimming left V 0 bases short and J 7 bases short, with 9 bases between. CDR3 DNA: TGTGCCAGCAGTTACTCGGGTCGGTATGAAGCTTTCTTT. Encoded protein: CASSYSGRYEAFF.

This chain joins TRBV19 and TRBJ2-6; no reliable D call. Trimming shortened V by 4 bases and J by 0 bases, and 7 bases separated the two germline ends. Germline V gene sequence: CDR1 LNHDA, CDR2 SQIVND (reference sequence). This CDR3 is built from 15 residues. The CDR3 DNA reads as TGTGCCAGTAGTAATACGAACTCTGGGGCCAACGTCCTGACTTTC. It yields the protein CASSNTNSGANVLTF.

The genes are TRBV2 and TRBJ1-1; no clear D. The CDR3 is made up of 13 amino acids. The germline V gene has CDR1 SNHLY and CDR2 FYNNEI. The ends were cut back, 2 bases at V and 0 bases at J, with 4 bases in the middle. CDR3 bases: TGTGCCAGCAGTGAACAACTGAACACTGAAGCTTTCTTT. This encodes CASSEQLNTEAFF.

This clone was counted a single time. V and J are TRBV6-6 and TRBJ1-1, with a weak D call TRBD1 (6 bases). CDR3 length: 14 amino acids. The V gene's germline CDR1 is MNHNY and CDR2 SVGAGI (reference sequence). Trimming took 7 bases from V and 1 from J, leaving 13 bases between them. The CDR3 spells CASTLGDTNTEAFF. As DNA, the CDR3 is TGTGCCAGCACCCTAGGGGACACGAACACTGAAGCTTTCTTT.

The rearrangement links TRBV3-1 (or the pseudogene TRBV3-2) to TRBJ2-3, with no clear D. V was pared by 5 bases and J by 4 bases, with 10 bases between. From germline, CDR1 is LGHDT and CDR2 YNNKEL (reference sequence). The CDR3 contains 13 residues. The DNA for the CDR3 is TGTGCCAGCAGCTTTCCCGGGTCAGATACGCAGTATTTT. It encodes CASSFPGSDTQYF.

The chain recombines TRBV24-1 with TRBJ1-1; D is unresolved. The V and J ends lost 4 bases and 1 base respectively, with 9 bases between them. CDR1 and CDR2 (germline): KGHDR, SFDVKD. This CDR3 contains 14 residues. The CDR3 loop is CATSDTGRNTEAFF. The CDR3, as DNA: TGTGCCACCAGTGACACCGGGAGGAACACTGAAGCTTTCTTT.

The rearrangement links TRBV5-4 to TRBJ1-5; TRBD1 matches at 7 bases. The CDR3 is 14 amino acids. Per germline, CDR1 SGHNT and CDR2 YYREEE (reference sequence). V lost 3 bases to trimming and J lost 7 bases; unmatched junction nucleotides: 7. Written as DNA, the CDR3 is TGTGCCAGCAGCTCTTCAGGGGACAGACAGCCCCAGCATTTT. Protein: CASSSSGDRQPQHF.

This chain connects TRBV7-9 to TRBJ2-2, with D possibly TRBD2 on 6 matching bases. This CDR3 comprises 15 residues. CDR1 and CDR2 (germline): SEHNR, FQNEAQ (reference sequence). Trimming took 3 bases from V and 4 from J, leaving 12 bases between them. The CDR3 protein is CASSLGGLSTGELFF. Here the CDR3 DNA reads TGTGCCAGCAGCTTGGGGGGATTAAGCACCGGGGAGCTGTTTTTT.

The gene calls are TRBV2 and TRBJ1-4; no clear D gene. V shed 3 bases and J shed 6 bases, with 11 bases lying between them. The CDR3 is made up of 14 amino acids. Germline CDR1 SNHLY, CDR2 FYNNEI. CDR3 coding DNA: TGTGCCAGCAGTGAGTACAATTCGGATGAAAAACTGTTTTTT. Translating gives CASSEYNSDEKLFF.

The CDR3 sequence: CASSYRDPRQGIHF. For the CDR3, the DNA is TGTGCCAGCAGTTACCGCGACCCTAGACAGGGGATCCACTTT. The chain combines TRBV6-2 or TRBV6-3 with TRBJ1-6; 8 bases map to TRBD1. Germline V gene lookup returns CDR1 MNHEY and CDR2 SVGEGT. CDR3 size: 14 residues. J was trimmed by 17 bases and V by 2 bases; bases with no gene match: 11.

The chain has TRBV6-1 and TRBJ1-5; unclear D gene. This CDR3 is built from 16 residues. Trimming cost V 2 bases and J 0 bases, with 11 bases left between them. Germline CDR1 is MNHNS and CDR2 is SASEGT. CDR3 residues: CASSELVRYSNQPQHF. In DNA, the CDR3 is TGTGCCAGCAGTGAACTGGTCAGATATAGCAATCAGCCCCAGCATTTT.

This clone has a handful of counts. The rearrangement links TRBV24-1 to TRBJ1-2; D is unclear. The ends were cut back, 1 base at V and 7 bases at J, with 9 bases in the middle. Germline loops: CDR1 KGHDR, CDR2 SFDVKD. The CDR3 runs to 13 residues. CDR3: CATSDFSESGYTF. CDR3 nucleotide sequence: TGTGCCACCAGTGATTTTTCGGAGTCTGGCTACACCTTC.